These 2 T cell receptor beta chains share one sample of origin, sequenced in a study of CD8 T cells in Susac syndrome. Random hexamers were used to reverse transcribe about 0.45 to 1 ug of RNA. TCRdb re-derived calls from the immunoSEQ multiplex PCR reads in MiXCR, one entry per CDR3 protein. This sample has under 95,000 distinct CDR3 sequences, with approximately 95% found just once. Sample: CD8+ T cells from PBMCs. Receptors were obtained from a human donor with Susac syndrome.

The V and J genes are TRBV7-9 and TRBJ2-3, with D unclear. This CDR3 has 15 amino acids. The V gene's germline CDR1 is SEHNR and CDR2 FQNEAQ (reference sequence). The V gene lost 4 bases and the J gene lost 2 bases, with 13 bases spanning the gap. Here the CDR3 reads CASSSPEDHTDTQYF. DNA for the CDR3: TGTGCCAGCAGCTCACCCGAGGACCACACAGATACGCAGTATTTT.

This chain links TRBV29-1 with TRBJ1-3; D not resolved. CDR1 SQVTM and CDR2 ANQGSEA come from the germline V gene. The CDR3 totals 12 residues. V was clipped by 1 base and J by 3 bases, with 4 bases between them. The CDR3: CSVEGRGNTIYF. Written as DNA, the CDR3 is TGCAGCGTTGAAGGGCGTGGAAACACCATATATTTT.